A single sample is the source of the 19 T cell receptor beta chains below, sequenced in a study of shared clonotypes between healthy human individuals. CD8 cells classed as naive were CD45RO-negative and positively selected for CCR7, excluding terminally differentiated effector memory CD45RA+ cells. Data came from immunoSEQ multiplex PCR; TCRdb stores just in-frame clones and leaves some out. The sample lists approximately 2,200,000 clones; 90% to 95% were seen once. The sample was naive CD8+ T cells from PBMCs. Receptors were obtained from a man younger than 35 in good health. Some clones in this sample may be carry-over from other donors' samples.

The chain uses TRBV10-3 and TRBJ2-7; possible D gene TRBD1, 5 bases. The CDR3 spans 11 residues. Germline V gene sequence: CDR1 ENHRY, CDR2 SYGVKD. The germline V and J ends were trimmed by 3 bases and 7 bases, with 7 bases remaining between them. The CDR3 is CAISDRAEQYF. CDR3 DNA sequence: TGTGCCATCAGTGACAGGGCTGAGCAGTACTTC.

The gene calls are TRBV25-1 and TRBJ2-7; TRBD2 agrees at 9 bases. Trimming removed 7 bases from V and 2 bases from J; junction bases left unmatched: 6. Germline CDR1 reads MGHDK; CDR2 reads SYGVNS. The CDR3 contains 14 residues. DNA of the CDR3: TGTGCCAGCACCCGGGCTAGCGGGACCTACGAGCAGTACTTC. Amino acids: CASTRASGTYEQYF.

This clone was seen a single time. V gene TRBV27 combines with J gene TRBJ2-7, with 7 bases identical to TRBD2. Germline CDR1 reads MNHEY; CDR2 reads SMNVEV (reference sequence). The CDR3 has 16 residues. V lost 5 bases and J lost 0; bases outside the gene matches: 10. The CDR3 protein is CASSPLSGGSSYEQYF. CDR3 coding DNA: TGTGCCAGCAGTCCTCTTTCCGGCGGGAGCTCCTACGAGCAGTACTTC.

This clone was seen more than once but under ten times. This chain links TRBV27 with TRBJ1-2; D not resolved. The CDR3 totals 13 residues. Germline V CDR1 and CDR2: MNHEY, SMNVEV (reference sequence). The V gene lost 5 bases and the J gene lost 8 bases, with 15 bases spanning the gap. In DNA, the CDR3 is TGTGCCAGCAGTACTGGACCCACCAAAGGCTACACCTTC. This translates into CASSTGPTKGYTF.

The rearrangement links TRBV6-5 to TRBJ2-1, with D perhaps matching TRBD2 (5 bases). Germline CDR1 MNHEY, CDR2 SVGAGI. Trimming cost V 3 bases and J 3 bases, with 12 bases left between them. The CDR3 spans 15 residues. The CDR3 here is CASSYAEGLYNEQFF. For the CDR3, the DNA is TGTGCCAGCAGTTATGCGGAAGGACTCTACAATGAGCAGTTCTTC.

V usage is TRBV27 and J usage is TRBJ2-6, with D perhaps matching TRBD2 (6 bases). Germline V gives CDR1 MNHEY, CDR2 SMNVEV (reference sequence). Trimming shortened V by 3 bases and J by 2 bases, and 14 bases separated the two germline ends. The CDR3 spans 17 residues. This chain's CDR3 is CASSFLGGTAGANVLTF. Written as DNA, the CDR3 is TGTGCCAGCAGTTTCTTAGGAGGGACCGCTGGGGCCAACGTCCTGACTTTC.

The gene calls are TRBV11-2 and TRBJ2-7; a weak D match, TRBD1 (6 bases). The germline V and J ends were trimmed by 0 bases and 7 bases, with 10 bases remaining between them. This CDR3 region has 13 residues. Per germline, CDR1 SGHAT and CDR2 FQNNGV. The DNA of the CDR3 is TGTGCCAGCAGCTTAGAGACAGGTGTTGAGCAGTACTTC. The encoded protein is CASSLETGVEQYF.

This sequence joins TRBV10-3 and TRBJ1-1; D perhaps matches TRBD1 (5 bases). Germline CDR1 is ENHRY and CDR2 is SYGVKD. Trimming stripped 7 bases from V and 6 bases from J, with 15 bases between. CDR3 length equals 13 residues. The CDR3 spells CAITYGGEAEAFF. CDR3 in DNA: TGTGCCATCACGTACGGGGGGGAGGCTGAAGCTTTCTTT.

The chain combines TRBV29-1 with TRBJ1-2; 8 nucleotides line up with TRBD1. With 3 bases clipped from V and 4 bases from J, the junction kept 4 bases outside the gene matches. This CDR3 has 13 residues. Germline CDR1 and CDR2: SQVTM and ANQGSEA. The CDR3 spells CSVDGQGIYGYTF. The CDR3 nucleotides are TGCAGCGTTGACGGACAGGGAATCTATGGCTACACCTTC.

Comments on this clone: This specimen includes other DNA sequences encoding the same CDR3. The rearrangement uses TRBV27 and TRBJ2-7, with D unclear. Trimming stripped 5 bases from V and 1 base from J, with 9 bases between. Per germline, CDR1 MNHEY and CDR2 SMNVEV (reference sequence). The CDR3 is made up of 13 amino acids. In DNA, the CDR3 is TGTGCCAGCAGTGTAACAGTATCCTACGAGCAGTACTTC. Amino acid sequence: CASSVTVSYEQYF.

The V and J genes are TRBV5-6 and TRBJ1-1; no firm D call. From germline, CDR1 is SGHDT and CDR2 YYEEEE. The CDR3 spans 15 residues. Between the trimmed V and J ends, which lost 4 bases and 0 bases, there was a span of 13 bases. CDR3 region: CASSRIRSMNTEAFF. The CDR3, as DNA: TGTGCCAGCAGCCGAATCAGGAGCATGAACACTGAAGCTTTCTTT.

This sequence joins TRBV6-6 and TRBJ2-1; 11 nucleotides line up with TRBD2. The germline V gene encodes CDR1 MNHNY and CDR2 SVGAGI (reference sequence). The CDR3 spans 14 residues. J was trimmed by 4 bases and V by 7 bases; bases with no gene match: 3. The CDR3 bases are TGTGCCAGCACTAGCGGGAGGTCTTACAATGAGCAGTTCTTC. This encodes CASTSGRSYNEQFF.

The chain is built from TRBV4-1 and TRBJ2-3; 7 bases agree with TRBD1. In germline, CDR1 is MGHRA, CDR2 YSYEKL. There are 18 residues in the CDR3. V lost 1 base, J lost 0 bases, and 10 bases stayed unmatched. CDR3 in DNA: TGCGCCAGCAGCCAAGGCCGATCGAGGGGGCTCAGCACAGATACGCAGTATTTT. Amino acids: CASSQGRSRGLSTDTQYF.

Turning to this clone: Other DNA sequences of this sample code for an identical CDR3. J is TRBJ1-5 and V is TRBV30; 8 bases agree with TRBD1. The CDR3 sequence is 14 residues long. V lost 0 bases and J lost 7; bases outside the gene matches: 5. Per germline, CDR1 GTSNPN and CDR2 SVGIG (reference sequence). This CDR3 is CAWSVQGAGQPQHF. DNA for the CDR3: TGTGCCTGGAGTGTCCAGGGGGCAGGGCAGCCCCAGCATTTT.

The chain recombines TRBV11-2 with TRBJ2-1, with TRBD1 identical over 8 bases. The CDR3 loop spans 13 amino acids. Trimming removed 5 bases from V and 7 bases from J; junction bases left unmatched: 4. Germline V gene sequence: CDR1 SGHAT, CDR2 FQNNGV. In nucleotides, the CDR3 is TGTGCCAGCAGCCCAGGGGGCTTGAATGAGCAGTTCTTC. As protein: CASSPGGLNEQFF.

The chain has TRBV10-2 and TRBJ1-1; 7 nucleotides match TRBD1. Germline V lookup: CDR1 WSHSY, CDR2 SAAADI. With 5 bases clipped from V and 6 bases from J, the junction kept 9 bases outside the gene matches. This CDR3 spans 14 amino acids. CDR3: CASSTRQGLSEAFF. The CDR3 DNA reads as TGCGCCAGCAGTACCCGACAGGGACTTTCTGAAGCTTTCTTT.

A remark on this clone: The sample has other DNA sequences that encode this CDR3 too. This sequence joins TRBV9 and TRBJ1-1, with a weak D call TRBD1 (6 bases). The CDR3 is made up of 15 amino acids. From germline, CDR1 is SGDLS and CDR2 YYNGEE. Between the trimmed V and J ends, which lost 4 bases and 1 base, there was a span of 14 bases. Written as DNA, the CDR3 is TGTGCCAGCAGCCCCTCAGGGGCCCCGAACACTGAAGCTTTCTTT. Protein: CASSPSGAPNTEAFF.

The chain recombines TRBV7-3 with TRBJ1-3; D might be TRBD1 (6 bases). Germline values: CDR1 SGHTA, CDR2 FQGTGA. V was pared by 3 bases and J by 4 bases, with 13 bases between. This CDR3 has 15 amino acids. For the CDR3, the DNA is TGTGCCAGCAGCTTCTCGGGGGCCTCCGGAAACACCATATATTTT. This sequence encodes CASSFSGASGNTIYF.

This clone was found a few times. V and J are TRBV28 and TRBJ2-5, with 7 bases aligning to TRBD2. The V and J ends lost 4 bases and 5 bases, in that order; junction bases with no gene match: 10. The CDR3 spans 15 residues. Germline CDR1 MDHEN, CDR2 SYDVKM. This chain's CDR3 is CASSSGTTALETQYF. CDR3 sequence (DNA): TGTGCCAGCAGTTCGGGGACTACCGCGCTGGAGACCCAGTACTTC.